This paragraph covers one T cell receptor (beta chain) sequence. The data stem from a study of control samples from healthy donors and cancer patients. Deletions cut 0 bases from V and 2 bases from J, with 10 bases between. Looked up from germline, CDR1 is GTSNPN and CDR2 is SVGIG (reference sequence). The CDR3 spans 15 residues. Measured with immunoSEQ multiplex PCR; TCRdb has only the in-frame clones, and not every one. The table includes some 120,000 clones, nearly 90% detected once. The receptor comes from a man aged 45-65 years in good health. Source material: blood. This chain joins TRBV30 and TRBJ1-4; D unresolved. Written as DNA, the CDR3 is TGTGCCTGGAGTGTAGGGTTATCGACTAATGAAAAACTGTTTTTT. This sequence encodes CAWSVGLSTNEKLFF.